Sequencing of this TCR beta chain was carried out in a study of control samples from healthy donors and cancer patients. The repertoire was sequenced with immunoSEQ multiplex PCR; TCRdb's copy has only in-frame clones and lacks some. The data show fewer than 200,000 clones, with around 90% seen just once and about 1.4% held by the top ten. The CDR3 has 13 residues. Trimming took 4 bases from V and 1 from J, leaving 4 bases between them. Germline V lookup: CDR1 MNHEY, CDR2 SVGAGI. Sequencing was done on a sample of blood. This chain links TRBV6-5 with TRBJ1-4; D is undetermined. The TCR comes from a woman between 50 and 59 years old in good health. This chain's CDR3 is CASSWITNEKLFF. The CDR3 region has the DNA TGTGCCAGCAGTTGGATAACTAATGAAAAACTGTTTTTT.